This T cell receptor (beta chain) comes out of a study of blood T cell repertoires in COVID-19. Turning to the study itself: Sample material is recorded as cDNA or gDNA derived from T cells, B-cell-depleted T cells, or PBMCs.

V lost 3 bases, J lost 0 bases, and 12 bases lay in between. CDR1 is LGHNA and CDR2 is YSLEER in the germline V gene. This CDR3 comprises 15 residues. This clone has only one observation. Profiling relied on immunoSEQ multiplex PCR, and the TCRdb table lists in-frame clones only, not all of them. The sample lists about 350,000 clones, roughly 87% occurring once. Before being deemed recovered, Cohort 3 donors had two negative PCRs, clearance, or symptom resolution. The chain has TRBV4-3 and TRBJ2-7; TRBD1 might be the D (5 bases). Sequencing was performed on PBMCs or T cells enriched from blood (not recorded which). The sequence came from a woman in her 30s who had recovered from COVID-19. CDR3 bases: TGCGCCAGCAGCCATTCTGTAGGGGCCTCCTACGAGCAGTACTTC. This translates into CASSHSVGASYEQYF.